This TCR beta chain stems from a study of cytomegalovirus exposure and HLA in healthy donors (dated by TCRdb to 2016 to 2017). About the full investigation: An earlier analysis of roughly 570 of the donors reported about 300 Gb of sequence data and roughly 120 million unique TCR beta sequences obtained from around 180 million T cells. About 300 gigabases of sequencing data and approximately 80 million unique TCR sequences were included in an early release covering roughly 600 HLA-typed donors. The genetic ancestry cluster associated with self-reported Caucasian donors included around 76% of the roughly 360 genotyped donors. The study was designed to test whether signatures of past pathogen exposure could be identified by cataloging public T cell receptors. The study profiled the T cell repertoires of around 700 subjects by immunosequencing and related them to cytomegalovirus serostatus. A separate validation cohort of 100 to 150 different subjects was used in addition to the 666-subject first cohort. High-throughput TCR immunosequencing, statistical association of individual TCRs with disease status, and machine learning were combined to predict cytomegalovirus infection status. To study patterns of TCR occurrence, a later analysis re-analyzed previously published TCR beta repertoires from 700 or so donors and added high-resolution HLA genotyping. In the later analysis, no new phenotypic data were used to find candidate immune exposures; instead, reliance was placed on TCR beta sequences and their occurrence across donors. An earlier analysis of several hundred of the donors applied high-throughput TCR beta sequencing to assess whether each TCR beta V gene segment acted as functional or pseudogenic. Donor age, sex, ethnicity and CMV serostatus were collected together with the repertoire data. Genome-wide SNP genotypes for about three fifths of the roughly 670 donors were used in a later genetic analysis, which treated that subset as a discovery cohort. All discovery cohort repertoires had been generated on a single sequencing platform. HLA typing covered class I and class II loci at four-digit resolution. The number of donors typed differed by locus, with roughly 629-640 for A, B, C, DRB1 and DQB1, around 560 for DQA1, 606 for DPA1, and under 490 for DPB1. Roughly 5 DR-DQ haplotypes were handled as single units for association and clustering, since linkage in the cohort was strong. Among 300 to 450 genotyped donors of the cohort, an average of roughly 240,000 unique TCR beta nucleotide sequences were sequenced per donor, roughly a sixth of them non-productive.

The cohort consisted of hundreds of healthy bone marrow donors. At the time of sampling, every cohort member was nominally healthy, though immune exposures that went unrecorded were likely present. The donor tested CMV seropositive, placing the donor among the roughly 300 seropositive members of the cohort. Every donor gave a peripheral blood sample, and the peripheral blood mononuclear cells from that sample were used for TCR beta sequencing. The Qiagen DNeasy Blood Extraction Kit was used to extract genomic DNA from the blood cell samples. This clone was detected only once. There is no known antigen for this receptor. No much larger clone exists at a distance of one base, and base qualities are not known. V loses 2 bases, J loses 6 bases, and the germline ends lie 10 bases apart. Including the terminal cysteine and phenylalanine, the CDR3 comprises 13 residues. Here the CDR3 DNA is all that survives: 39 bases in frame from base 1. The germline V gene provides CDR1 SGHTA and CDR2 FQGNSA.

General conclusions and limits of the study: Because the 87-base-pair reads could not distinguish some IMGT-functional V segments, including TRBV6-2 and TRBV6-3, those segments were excluded. Strong co-occurrence of HLA alleles, especially DR and DQ, made assigning TCR associations to individual alleles difficult. The study listed approximately 150 TCR beta chains as associated with cytomegalovirus. At a false discovery rate of 0.05, a later analysis linked about 16,000 TCR beta sequences to specific HLA alleles. Across donors, most TCR sequences were observed very rarely, whereas some public TCRs were present in many individuals. According to a later analysis, most CMV-associated TCR beta chains appeared to be HLA-restricted, and the HLA associations seemed to be driven largely by CMV exposure. A later genetic analysis associated a missense DCLRE1C variant with V-gene and J-gene trimming of TCR beta chains, and an independent cohort replicated the association. Correlated functional status among segregating V segments might reflect linkage disequilibrium, but an unknown experimental factor could not be ruled out. In an earlier analysis of roughly 560 of the donors, most TCR beta V segments were observed in productive rearrangements about 87% or about 30% of the time, broadly matching IMGT annotations. The presence/absence analyses assumed that sequencing depth was roughly uniform across donors, and that assumption may not be true. In a later analysis, HLA-associated TCR beta chains showed more clonal expansion and lower generation probabilities than non-associated chains that were equally common. For the cohort, immune exposure information was limited to CMV serostatus. The classifier was reported to diagnose cytomegalovirus status with high specificity and sensitivity in both the original and validation cohorts. A group of highly shared sequence variants was considered likely to be a technical artifact of the sequencing pipeline. The earlier analysis of a few hundred of the donors excluded approximately 15 rarely observed V segments, including chromosome 9 orphons, because counts were too low. This cohort had only TCR beta chains sequenced, and the lack of alpha or paired-chain data limited which features could be detected. Because HLA typing was missing for some donors at each locus, association tests included only the typed subset. A later analysis reported that several top co-occurrence clusters appeared linked to parvovirus B19, influenza, CMV and Epstein-Barr virus. It was suggested by the authors that the approach could potentially be generalized to other disease states and immunological phenotypes. In vitro tests confirmed that a few of the cytomegalovirus-associated TCR beta chains recognize cytomegalovirus antigens. In a later analysis, TCR association rates were found to vary across HLA loci, with the most associated TCRs seen for DRB1 alleles and the fewest for HLA-C alleles. A further reported finding was that TCR beta sequences accurately predicted the HLA-A and HLA-B alleles for most subjects in the first cohort. Compared with the roughly 600-donor mean, donors in an Asian-associated ancestry cluster had fewer N-insertions in productive TCRs, according to a later genetic analysis.

The library was obtained by the immunoSEQ multiplex PCR assay. A mixture of 60 forward primers for TCR Vbeta segments and 13 reverse primers for TCR Jbeta segments was used in the multiplex PCR. Amplification of the CDR3 region of rearranged TCR beta genes was performed with a multiplex PCR assay on genomic DNA. The amplified TCR beta libraries were sequenced on the Illumina HiSeq System as 87-base-pair reads. As for the authors' bioinformatics: A later analysis tallied roughly 80 million unique TCR beta chains across the approximately 670 repertoires, and approximately 11 million of those chains were shared by two or more donors. A nearest-neighbor algorithm error-corrected the raw reads and collapsed the reads into unique sequences, merging closely related sequences to remove PCR and sequencing errors. To assign V, D and J gene segments, CDR3 sequences were aligned to IMGT reference sequences. For a sequence to be retained, at least a six-nucleotide match to both a V gene segment and a J gene segment was required. Rearrangements were classified as productive when the CDR3 lacked stop codons and remained in frame with V and J, and all other rearrangements were classified as non-productive. CDR3 was defined according to IMGT convention as the region running from the second conserved V-encoded cysteine to the conserved J-encoded phenylalanine. Sequences without an unambiguous match to a single V gene segment were excluded from the earlier analysis of a few hundred of the donors. An earlier analysis of a few hundred of the donors called V segments functional above 56.7% productive rearrangements and segregating when the between-donor standard deviation exceeded 5%. A statistical classification framework was developed to diagnose cytomegalovirus status using the catalog of TCR beta chain sequences. A later analysis assigned V and J genes by comparing TCR nucleotide sequences with IMGT/GENE-DB human TR gene sequences. A later analysis assigned CDR3 sequences and most-parsimonious VDJ recombination scenarios with the TCRdist pipeline. A later analysis defined each TCR beta chain by its CDR3 amino acid sequence plus V-gene family, and excluded reads lacking a unique V-gene family. A later analysis removed several hundred highly shared, low-generation-probability nucleotide sequences to deal with suspected cross-contamination and a sequencing artifact. In a later analysis, a clonal expansion index for each public chain was calculated from normalized within-repertoire ranks of inferred template counts. In a later analysis, generation probabilities were computed using a VDJ recombination model fitted to out-of-frame rearrangements, and the results were checked against IGoR. In a later analysis, TCR-TCR, TCR-HLA and TCR-CMV co-occurrence was scored with hypergeometric tests, and a repertoire-size bias correction was applied to TCR pairs. A later analysis estimated false discovery rates by permuting HLA or CMV assignments 20 times. A later analysis grouped co-occurring TCRs with DBSCAN, adding TCRdist sequence similarity when clustering within HLA-allele-positive subsets. For co-occurrence clustering, repertoires with fewer than 30,000 or more than 120,000 public chains were excluded, along with roughly 5 repertoires with anomalous nucleotide sharing. TCRdb took over this immuneACCESS table, retaining in-frame rearrangements with V and J assigned. Such tables are incomplete; in checked studies, under half of the missing clones stem from an unresolved V gene, and the remainder is unexplained. V and J calls and clone size are as listed in that table; D and trimming were resolved from the DNA. For this sample there are approximately 92,000 clones; 81% appear just once. The ten largest clones add up to approximately 4.2% of the sample.

Sequenced: PBMCs. Rearrangement joined TRBV7-2 to TRBJ2-5; tentative D gene TRBD2, with 5 bases matching. The TCR was taken from a woman in her seventies in good health and CMV-seropositive. The CDR3 protein is CASSLPGMKTQYF. The sequenced DNA: TGTGCCAGCAGCTTACCCGGGATGAAGACCCAGTACTTC.